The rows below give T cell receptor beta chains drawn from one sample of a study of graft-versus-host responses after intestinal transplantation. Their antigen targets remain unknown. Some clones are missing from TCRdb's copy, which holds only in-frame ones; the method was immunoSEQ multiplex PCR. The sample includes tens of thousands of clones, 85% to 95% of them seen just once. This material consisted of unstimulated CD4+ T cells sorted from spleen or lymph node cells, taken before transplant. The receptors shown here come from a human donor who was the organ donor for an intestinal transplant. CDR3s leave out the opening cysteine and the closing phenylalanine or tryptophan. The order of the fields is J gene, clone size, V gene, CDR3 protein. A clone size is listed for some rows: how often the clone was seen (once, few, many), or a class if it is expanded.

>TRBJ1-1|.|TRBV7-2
ASSRRQNTEAF
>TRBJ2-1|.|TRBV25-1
AKNRGPFCNEQF
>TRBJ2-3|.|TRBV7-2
ASSPLGTGDTQY
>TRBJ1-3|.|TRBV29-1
SVIGQGGNTIY
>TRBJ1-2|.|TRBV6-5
ASRPDRSYGYT
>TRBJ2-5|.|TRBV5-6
ASSLLRGTYQETQY
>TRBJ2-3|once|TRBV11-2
ASSVRGQGTDTQY
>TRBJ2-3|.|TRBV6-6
ASSKRLGLDTQY
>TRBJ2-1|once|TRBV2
ASSVSRDNEQF
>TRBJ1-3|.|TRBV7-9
ASSLGTQTPSGNTIY
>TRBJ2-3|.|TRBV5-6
ASSPSPGDTQY
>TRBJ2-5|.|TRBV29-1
SVGTGQETQY
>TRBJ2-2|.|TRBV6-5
ASRAGTKNTGELF
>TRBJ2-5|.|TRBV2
ASRTLQRTEETQY
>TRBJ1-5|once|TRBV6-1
ASRQQHSNQPQH
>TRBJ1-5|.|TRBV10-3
AISESGQGGNQPQH
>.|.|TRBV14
ASSPRTGASYEQY
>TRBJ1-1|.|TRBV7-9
ASSRDRVEAF
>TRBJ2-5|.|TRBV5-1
ASSLGQGPFPPQETQY
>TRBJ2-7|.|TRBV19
ASSIIGDITYEQY
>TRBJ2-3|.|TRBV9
ASSMLAGTDTQY
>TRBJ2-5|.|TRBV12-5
ASGLTNQETQY
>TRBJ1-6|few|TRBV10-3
AISESRGGGQLNSPLH
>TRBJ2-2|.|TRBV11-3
ASSWRSITGELF
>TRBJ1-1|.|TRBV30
AWSVRDTEAF
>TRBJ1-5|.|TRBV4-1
ASSQESSGRNQPQH
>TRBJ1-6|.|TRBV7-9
ASSHPIGRHYNSPLH
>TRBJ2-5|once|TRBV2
ASTSLDGGRKTQY
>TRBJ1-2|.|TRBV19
ASSIWGQGRYT
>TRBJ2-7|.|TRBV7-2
ASSYGGAYEQY
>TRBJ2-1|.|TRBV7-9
ASSLLNEQF
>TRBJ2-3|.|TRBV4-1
ASSQAPLASDTQY
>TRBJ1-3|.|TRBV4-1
ASSQEHVKTGNTIY
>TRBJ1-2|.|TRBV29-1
SDTDSLYGYT
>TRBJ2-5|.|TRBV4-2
ASSQKETQY
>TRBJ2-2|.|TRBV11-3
ASSAWTRATGELF
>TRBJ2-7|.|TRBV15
ATSSLAGKSYEQY
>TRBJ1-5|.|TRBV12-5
ASGLVQPQH
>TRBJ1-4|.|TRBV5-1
ASSGTGATNEKLF
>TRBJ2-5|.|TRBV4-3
ASSQEGGRETQY
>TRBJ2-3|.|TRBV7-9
ASSRDRGGTDTQY
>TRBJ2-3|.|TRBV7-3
ASSLTTGGSTDTQY
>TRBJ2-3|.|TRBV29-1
SVSHTPDTQY
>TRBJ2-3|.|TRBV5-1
ASSLVVTDTQY
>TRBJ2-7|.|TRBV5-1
ARSWDGGKNYEQY
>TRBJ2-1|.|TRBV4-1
ASSQREGGTSGGFSYNEQF
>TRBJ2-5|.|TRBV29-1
SVAGTGHGLTETQY
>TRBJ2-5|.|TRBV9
ASSDGVGSQETQY